Following are 10 T cell receptor beta chains from one sample sequenced in a study of blood T cell repertoires in COVID-19. Sequencing was performed with immunoSEQ multiplex PCR; in TCRdb, only in-frame clones are kept and a portion is missing. This sample has about 220,000 clones, with around 86% found just once. Specimen: peripheral blood. The origin of the receptors is a woman aged 70-85 years with COVID-19, enrolled during active disease.

The gene calls are TRBV6-5 and TRBJ1-5, with TRBD1 as a possible D gene (6 bases). V lost 8 bases to trimming and J lost 4 bases, with 12 bases between them. CDR1 is MNHEY, CDR2 SVGAGI, per germline. This CDR3 contains 13 residues. The CDR3 coding sequence is TGTGCCAGCGCCGGGCAGGGGAATCAGCCCCAGCATTTT. Translated: CASAGQGNQPQHF.

The chain combines TRBV3-1 (or the pseudogene TRBV3-2) with TRBJ2-2, with TRBD2 matching 12 bases. The CDR3 totals 15 residues. The V gene's germline CDR1 is LGHDT and CDR2 YNNKEL (reference sequence). The trim removed 4 bases at V and 7 bases at J, leaving 4 bases unmatched. The CDR3 loop is CASSPRLAGDGELFF. The DNA for the CDR3 is TGTGCCAGCAGCCCTAGACTAGCGGGAGACGGGGAGCTGTTTTTT.

In its sample, this clone was seen once. The chain combines TRBV19 with TRBJ1-2, with 7 bases matching TRBD1. J gave up 8 bases and V 3 bases, and 9 bases lay outside the gene matches. CDR3 length: 14 residues. Germline CDR1 reads LNHDA; CDR2 reads SQIVND (reference sequence). The CDR3 protein is CASSMSDRENGYTF. CDR3 DNA sequence: TGTGCCAGTAGTATGTCCGACAGGGAGAACGGCTACACCTTC.

The chain is built from TRBV6-2 or TRBV6-3 and TRBJ1-2, with a weak D call TRBD1 (5 bases). The CDR3 runs 14 residues. Germline values: CDR1 MNHEY, CDR2 SVGEGT. Between the trimmed V and J ends, which lost 2 bases and 3 bases, there was a span of 10 bases. The CDR3 loop is CASSYIGTDYGYTF. DNA of the CDR3: TGTGCCAGCAGTTACATCGGGACTGACTATGGCTACACCTTC.

The chain has TRBV5-6 and TRBJ1-6, with 8 nucleotides matching TRBD1. Trimming cost V 4 bases and J 6 bases; bases outside gene matches: 6. This CDR3 region has 15 residues. Per the germline V gene, CDR1 is SGHDT and CDR2 is YYEEEE. The chain's CDR3 is CASSQKDRGNSPLHF. The CDR3 DNA follows: TGTGCCAGCAGCCAAAAAGACAGGGGTAATTCACCCCTCCACTTT.

The chain combines TRBV7-2 with TRBJ1-4; possibly TRBD1 for D (5 bases). V shed 3 bases and J shed 7 bases, with 9 bases lying between them. The CDR3 is 13 amino acids. CDR1 and CDR2 from the germline V gene are SGHTA and FQGNSA. CDR3 loop: CASSFLGGEKLFF. CDR3 sequence (DNA): TGTGCCAGCAGCTTCTTGGGGGGTGAAAAACTGTTTTTT.

V and J are TRBV6-5 and TRBJ2-7; D ambiguous. Trimming shortened V by 2 bases and J by 3 bases, and 11 bases separated the two germline ends. The CDR3 sequence is 14 residues long. Germline assignment: CDR1 MNHEY and CDR2 SVGAGI. The CDR3 bases are TGTGCCAGCAGTTACGGTCCGGAGAGCTACGAGCAGTACTTC. This codes for CASSYGPESYEQYF.

This chain joins TRBV5-1 and TRBJ2-7; D might be TRBD1 (5 bases). The V end was cut by 1 base, the J end by 3 bases, with 14 bases between. This CDR3 is 15 amino acids long. Looked up from germline, CDR1 is SGHRS and CDR2 is YFSETQ. The CDR3 reads CASSLSQGLFYEQYF. The CDR3 nucleotides are TGCGCCAGCAGCTTGAGCCAGGGCTTATTCTACGAGCAGTACTTC.

The J gene is TRBJ2-7, the V gene TRBV7-2; the D gene is possibly TRBD1 (6 bases). Germline loops: CDR1 SGHTA, CDR2 FQGNSA. Trimming removed 5 bases at V and 5 bases at J, with 16 bases between. This CDR3 comprises 14 residues. The CDR3 bases are TGTGCCAGCAGCCTAAGGACAGTTCTGAACGAGCAGTACTTC. Encoded protein: CASSLRTVLNEQYF.

The rearrangement joins TRBV30 to TRBJ1-1; D is perhaps TRBD1 (6 bases). Trimming cost V 8 bases and J 0 bases, with 10 bases left between them. This CDR3 is 12 amino acids long. The V gene's germline CDR1 is GTSNPN and CDR2 SVGIG (reference sequence). CDR3 protein: CARGTLNTEAFF. In nucleotides, the CDR3 is TGTGCCCGTGGGACACTGAACACTGAAGCTTTCTTT.